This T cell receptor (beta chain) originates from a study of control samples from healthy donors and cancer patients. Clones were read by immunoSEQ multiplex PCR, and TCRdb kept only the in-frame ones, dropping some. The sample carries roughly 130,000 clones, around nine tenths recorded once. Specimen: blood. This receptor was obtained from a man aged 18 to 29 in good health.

Written as DNA, the CDR3 is TGTGCCAGCAGTGAAAGTCGTCAGCCCCAGCATTTT. Residues: CASSESRQPQHF. V is TRBV2 and J is TRBJ1-5; no clear D gene. Germline assignment: CDR1 SNHLY and CDR2 FYNNEI. The germline V and J ends were trimmed by 2 bases and 6 bases, with 5 bases remaining between them. The CDR3 loop spans 12 amino acids.